The 16 T cell receptor beta chains below come from one sample, sequenced in a study of a mutant IDH1 vaccine in newly diagnosed glioma. Described time point: week 47, end of study. Mutant IDH1 20-mer peptide, at 300 ug, made up each vaccine dose, with topical imiquimod. Their cognate antigens are unknown. TCRdb's table, derived via immunoSEQ multiplex PCR, lists solely in-frame clones and lacks some. The table records about 13,000 clones, around 78% of them present only once. This specimen consisted of PBMCs, obtained from a glioma patient whose treatment included an IDH1 peptide vaccine. Receptors were obtained from a woman aged 40 to 50 with glioma.

The V and J genes are TRBV29-1 and TRBJ2-1; no reliable D call. CDR1 and CDR2 from the germline V gene are SQVTM and ANQGSEA. Between the trimmed V and J ends, which lost 4 bases and 8 bases, there was a span of 6 bases. This CDR3 comprises 10 residues. In DNA form, the CDR3 reads TGCAGCGTTGTATGGGATGAGCAGTTCTTC. Encoded protein: CSVVWDEQFF.

This clone turned up a few times. The V and J genes are TRBV5-1 and TRBJ1-1; D uncertain. CDR1 and CDR2 from the germline V gene are SGHRS and YFSETQ. CDR3 length equals 15 residues. Trimming took 0 bases from V and 5 from J, leaving 14 bases between them. The CDR3: CASSLVAGTRTEAFF. The CDR3 region has the DNA TGCGCCAGCAGCTTGGTGGCAGGTACGCGGACTGAAGCTTTCTTT.

The chain links TRBV7-2 to TRBJ2-1; 12 bases are a match to TRBD2. The germline CDR1 and CDR2 sequences are SGHTA and FQGNSA. V lost 3 bases, J lost 7 bases, and 7 bases stayed unmatched. The CDR3 is 16 amino acids. In DNA, the CDR3 is TGTGCCAGCAGCTTCTCTAGCGGGGGGGTTCTGAATGAGCAGTTCTTC. Amino acids: CASSFSSGGVLNEQFF.

The chain couples TRBV6-4 to TRBJ2-2, with 7 bases identical to TRBD2. With V trimmed by 10 bases and J by 4 bases, 6 bases remained unmatched. Germline V lookup: CDR1 MRHNA, CDR2 SNTAGT. The CDR3 consists of 13 residues. The chain's CDR3 is CATAGDSTGELFF. In DNA, the CDR3 is TGTGCCACCGCGGGAGACAGCACCGGGGAGCTGTTTTTT.

This clone was counted once. J is TRBJ1-2 and V is TRBV19, with 7 positions matching TRBD1. The CDR3 extends over 14 amino acids. After removal of 6 bases from V and 4 bases from J, the junction contained 8 bases not matched to a gene. CDR1 and CDR2 from the germline V gene are LNHDA and SQIVND (reference sequence). CDR3 sequence (DNA): TGTGCCAGTAGCCAATCGACAGGGACCTATGGCTACACCTTC. Its translation is CASSQSTGTYGYTF.

V and J are TRBV7-8 and TRBJ1-3; tentative D call: TRBD1 (5 bases). The CDR3 extends over 15 amino acids. Germline loops: CDR1 SGHVS, CDR2 FQNEAQ. V dropped 2 bases and J dropped 6 bases, with 14 bases sitting between them. DNA of the CDR3: TGTGCCAGCAGCTTAACCCATCAGGGTCTAAACACCATATATTTT. Protein: CASSLTHQGLNTIYF.

The chain links TRBV19 to TRBJ2-7; a weak D match, TRBD2 (6 bases). Germline V gene sequence: CDR1 LNHDA, CDR2 SQIVND (reference sequence). Deletions cut 7 bases from V and 6 bases from J, with 13 bases between. CDR3 length: 12 amino acids. In DNA form, the CDR3 reads TGTGCCAGTACCATGGGGGGAAGCGAGCAGTACTTC. It translates to CASTMGGSEQYF.

V is TRBV6-6 and J is TRBJ2-2, with 8 bases matching TRBD1. The germline CDR1 and CDR2 sequences are MNHNY and SVGAGI (reference sequence). The CDR3 contains 16 residues. V was clipped by 5 bases and J by 5 bases; unmatched bases: 10. CDR3 DNA: TGTGCCAGCAGTGTCCAGGGGGCGCCGGTTACCGGGGAGCTGTTTTTT. Its translation is CASSVQGAPVTGELFF.

The CDR3 protein is CASSMGNYGYTF. Written as DNA, the CDR3 is TGTGCCAGCAGTATGGGGAACTATGGCTACACCTTC. The rearrangement links TRBV28 to TRBJ1-2; D not certain. Trimming cost V 5 bases and J 2 bases, with 6 bases left between them. This CDR3 has 12 amino acids. CDR1 is MDHEN, CDR2 SYDVKM, per germline.

This sequence joins TRBV4-2 and TRBJ2-1, with D possibly TRBD2 on 6 matching bases. Trimming pared 3 bases from V and 10 bases from J, leaving 10 bases between. Germline V CDR1 and CDR2: LGHNA, YNFKEQ. The CDR3 is made up of 12 amino acids. The CDR3: CASSQGGVEQFF. Written as DNA, the CDR3 is TGTGCCAGCAGCCAGGGGGGTGTGGAGCAGTTCTTC.

This clone was observed a single time. This sequence joins TRBV6-1 and TRBJ1-1; D not certain. Trimming removed 2 bases at V and 3 bases at J, with 13 bases between. Germline CDR1 is MNHNS and CDR2 is SASEGT. The CDR3 is 15 residues long. The CDR3 reads CASSELGGRDTEAFF. Here the CDR3 DNA reads TGTGCCAGCAGTGAATTGGGAGGGCGGGACACTGAAGCTTTCTTT.

The chain joins TRBV19 to TRBJ2-5; perhaps TRBD2 as D (7 bases). The CDR3 runs to 16 residues. Germline V gene data show CDR1 as LNHDA and CDR2 as SQIVND (reference sequence). V was trimmed by 3 bases and J by 5 bases, leaving 19 bases between them. Here the CDR3 reads CASSIQGGGTRETQYF. The CDR3, as DNA: TGTGCCAGTAGTATTCAGGGAGGGGGGACGCGTGAGACCCAGTACTTC.

The rearrangement uses TRBV4-2 and TRBJ2-7; 7 bases fit TRBD2. The V gene end was trimmed by 2 bases and the J gene end by 0 bases; junction bases not matched to a gene: 13. CDR1 and CDR2 (germline): LGHNA, YNFKEQ. This CDR3 region has 18 residues. In nucleotides, the CDR3 is TGTGCCAGCAGCCAAACAATCGAGGGAGGCGGGAGCTCCTACGAGCAGTACTTC. Protein: CASSQTIEGGGSSYEQYF.

The genes are TRBV6-6 and TRBJ1-2; D is ambiguous. The CDR3 contains 11 residues. Germline V gene data show CDR1 as MNHNY and CDR2 as SVGAGI (reference sequence). The V gene lost 7 bases and the J gene lost 3 bases, with 6 bases spanning the gap. Here the CDR3 reads CASTTYYGYTF. The CDR3 DNA follows: TGTGCCAGCACCACGTACTATGGCTACACCTTC.

In its sample, this clone was seen once. The chain recombines TRBV7-8 with TRBJ1-2; no clear D gene. V dropped 2 bases and J dropped 9 bases, with 16 bases sitting between them. The length of the CDR3 is 14 residues. Germline CDR1 reads SGHVS; CDR2 reads FQNEAQ. The CDR3 protein is CASSLSSQKNRYTF. The DNA of the CDR3 is TGTGCCAGCAGCTTATCTTCCCAGAAGAATCGCTACACCTTC.

The chain couples TRBV21-1 to TRBJ2-7. TRBV21-1 is annotated as a pseudogene. The CDR3 loop spans 11 amino acids. The CDR3 nucleotides are TGTGCCAGCAGGGGCTCCTACGAGCAGTACTTC. Translation: CASRGSYEQYF.